This T cell receptor (beta chain) was obtained from a study of blood T cell repertoires in COVID-19. About the study: The analysed material was cDNA or gDNA that came from T cells, B-cell-depleted T cells, or PBMCs.

CDR1 and CDR2 (germline): MNHEY, SVGAGI. The CDR3 runs 14 residues. J gave up 14 bases and V 0 bases, and 9 bases lay outside the gene matches. In the authors' workflow: How many nucleated cells were present was estimated from reference gene primer amplification. Measured with immunoSEQ multiplex PCR; TCRdb has only the in-frame clones, and not every one. Clonal size and the V and J genes are those of that table, whereas D and trimming came from the DNA. Among about 200,000 clones listed, roughly 82% were seen once. The cohort comprised adults aged about 18 to 89 years residing in under 25 US areas. This clone came up once.

The specimen sequenced was PBMCs or T cells enriched from blood (not recorded which). The origin of this receptor is a man in his forties with acute COVID-19. The chain employs TRBV6-5 and TRBJ2-1; 8 positions agree with TRBD1. CDR3 in amino acids: CASSYSTGGRGKFF. CDR3 nucleotides: TGTGCCAGCAGTTACTCCACAGGGGGGAGAGGGAAGTTCTTC.